This T cell receptor (beta chain) was documented in a study of OX40 agonist ivuxolimab in advanced cancers. Study at large: It was ivuxolimab, an agonistic anti-OX40 (CD134) antibody, that patients were treated with. Averaging 60 years in age, with a range of roughly 23 to 80, the cohort was 80% to 90% male. Points from the study as a whole: The CD4+ and CD8+ T cells in the blood had expanded clonally by week 6 at 0.1 to 3.0 mg/kg. The mean number of expanded clones was higher in CD8+ T cells than in CD4+.

To note about this clone: Its matching antigen is unknown.

Trimming removed 8 bases at V and 4 bases at J, with 15 bases between. The CDR3 totals 13 residues. Per the germline V gene, CDR1 is GTSNPN and CDR2 is SVGIG (reference sequence). Repertoires were generated with immunoSEQ multiplex PCR, while TCRdb's copy carries only in-frame clones and drops some. Counted here are about 55,000 clones, 70% to 85% occurring once; the ten biggest clones make up 6.3%. The chain has TRBV30 and TRBJ1-3; D is ambiguous. The sequence came from an adult with an advanced solid tumor such as melanoma, head and neck, liver or kidney cancer. The sequencing used CD4+ or CD8+ T cells sorted from blood, collected in a trial of the OX40 agonist ivuxolimab. The CDR3 DNA sequence: TGTGCCCGAAGAGAAGGGAAAGGAAACACCATATATTTT. Its translation is CARREGKGNTIYF.